The 17 T cell receptor beta chains below come from one sample, sequenced in a study of chemoradiotherapy in HPV16-positive cancers. The method was immunoSEQ multiplex PCR; TCRdb's version includes in-frame clones alone and lacks a portion of them. The data contain some 11,000 clones, around 91% of them singletons. This material was collected from a patient who underwent chemoradiotherapy. The origin of the receptors is a human donor with HPV-associated anogenital cancer.

J is TRBJ2-4 and V is TRBV25-1; D unclear. V gave up 4 bases and J gave up 8 bases, with 12 bases separating them. CDR1 and CDR2 (germline): MGHDK, SYGVNS. The CDR3 extends over 13 amino acids. CDR3 bases: TGTGCCAGCAGTGTTACGGGTACGCACATTCAGTACTTC. The encoded protein is CASSVTGTHIQYF.

Remarks on this clone: Other nucleotide sequences from this sample produce the same CDR3. This chain uses TRBV2 with TRBJ1-3; D is unclear. The length of the CDR3 is 12 residues. From germline, CDR1 is SNHLY and CDR2 FYNNEI. V lost 3 bases to trimming and J lost 4 bases, with 4 bases between them. In nucleotides, the CDR3 is TGTGCCAGCAGTGAGTTGGGAAACACCATATATTTT. It is translated as CASSELGNTIYF. The entire variable domain, with the rest obtained from reference TRBV2 and TRBJ1-3, is as follows: EPEVTQTPSHQVTQMGQEVILRCVPISNHLYFYWYRQILGQKVEFLVSFYNNEISEKSEIFDDQFSVERPDGSNFTLKIRSTKLEDSAMYFCASSELGNTIYFGEGSWLTVV.

The chain is built from TRBV11-3 and TRBJ2-3; 7 nucleotides line up with TRBD1. Per the germline V gene, CDR1 is SGHNT and CDR2 is YENEEA. The CDR3 runs 15 residues. V trimming: 6 bases; J trimming: 6 bases; junction bases outside the gene matches: 12. The CDR3 region has the DNA TGTGCCAGCAGAAGAGGCACAGGGGAATACGATACGCAGTATTTT. Residues: CASRRGTGEYDTQYF. The whole variable domain, remainder taken from reference TRBV11-3 and TRBJ2-3, is EAGVVQSPRYKIIEKKQPVAFWCNPISGHNTLYWYLQNLGQGPELLIRYENEEAVDDSQLPKDRFSAERLKGVDSTLKIQPAELGDSAVYLCASRRGTGEYDTQYFGPGTRLTVL.

This chain uses TRBV5-6 with TRBJ2-7, with D perhaps being TRBD1 or TRBD2 (5 bases each). The CDR3 contains 16 residues. The germline CDR1 and CDR2 sequences are SGHDT and YYEEEE. V was trimmed by 0 bases and J by 0 bases, leaving 13 bases between them. CDR3 residues: CASSLAGAGRSYEQYF. Here the CDR3 DNA reads TGTGCCAGCAGCTTGGCCGGGGCAGGCCGCTCCTACGAGCAGTACTTC.

This chain joins TRBV7-8 and TRBJ1-4; 8 nucleotides match TRBD1. With V trimmed by 5 bases and J by 6 bases, 8 bases remained unmatched. The CDR3 sequence is 15 residues long. Germline V gene lookup returns CDR1 SGHVS and CDR2 FQNEAQ. In nucleotides, the CDR3 is TGTGCCAGCAGCACCTCGGCAGGGGGCCATGAAAAACTGTTTTTT. Translating it yields CASSTSAGGHEKLFF.

The chain recombines TRBV6-1 with TRBJ1-5; 9 bases are a match to TRBD1. V was pared by 3 bases and J by 4 bases, with 4 bases of the junction left unmatched. Germline CDR1 reads MNHNS; CDR2 reads SASEGT. The length of the CDR3 is 15 residues. This CDR3 reads CASSEGQGMNQPQHF. The CDR3 DNA reads TGTGCCAGCAGTGAGGGACAGGGAATGAATCAGCCCCAGCATTTT.

This chain joins TRBV2 and TRBJ1-3; D ambiguous. CDR1 is SNHLY, CDR2 FYNNEI, per germline. The CDR3 has 13 amino acids. Trimming removed 4 bases at V and 2 bases at J, with 6 bases between. This chain's CDR3 is CASSVDAGNTIYF. DNA of the CDR3: TGTGCCAGCAGTGTGGACGCTGGAAACACCATATATTTT.

This clone was picked up one time. This chain links TRBV9 with TRBJ2-7; D is undetermined. Germline V lookup: CDR1 SGDLS, CDR2 YYNGEE. CDR3 length equals 13 residues. V was shortened by 0 bases and J by 5 bases, with 9 bases between the two germline ends. The CDR3 bases are TGTGCCAGCAGCGTAGGGGCTACCCACGAGCAGTACTTC. Residues: CASSVGATHEQYF.

The CDR3 region is CAWSVLAVNTEAFF. The CDR3 bases are TGTGCCTGGAGTGTACTGGCAGTAAACACTGAAGCTTTCTTT. The chain combines TRBV30 with TRBJ1-1; no reliable D call. Germline V gene data show CDR1 as GTSNPN and CDR2 as SVGIG (reference sequence). The CDR3 sequence is 14 residues long. V was trimmed by 0 bases and J by 2 bases, leaving 10 bases between them.

There are a few counts of this clone. The gene calls are TRBV5-4 and TRBJ2-2, with 8 bases identical to TRBD1. V shed 0 bases, J shed 5 bases, and the junction held 9 bases outside the gene matches. The CDR3 contains 17 residues. Germline CDR1 and CDR2: SGHNT and YYREEE (reference sequence). The CDR3 region has the DNA TGTGCCAGCAGCTTGGCCGGGACAGGACTTTTTACCGGGGAGCTGTTTTTT. Translated: CASSLAGTGLFTGELFF.

The CDR3 coding sequence is TGCGCCAGCAGCTTGGATCTGAGGGGCCCAGAGACTGAAGCTTTCTTT. This encodes CASSLDLRGPETEAFF. The V and J genes are TRBV5-1 and TRBJ1-1, with a tentative D call TRBD1 (5 bases). V lost 0 bases to trimming and J lost 5 bases, with 17 bases between them. Germline V gene lookup returns CDR1 SGHRS and CDR2 YFSETQ. The CDR3 extends over 16 amino acids.

V usage is TRBV5-1 and J usage is TRBJ2-1; the D gene is possibly TRBD1 (6 bases). The CDR3 contains 14 residues. CDR1 and CDR2 (germline): SGHRS, YFSETQ. The V end was cut by 7 bases, the J end by 5 bases, with 16 bases between. The CDR3: CASQMNRADNEQFF. The CDR3 DNA sequence: TGCGCCAGCCAAATGAACAGGGCTGACAATGAGCAGTTCTTC. Supplemented by reference TRBV5-1 and TRBJ2-1, the full variable domain reads KAGVTQTPRYLIKTRGQQVTLSCSPISGHRSVSWYQQTPGQGLQFLFEYFSETQRNKGNFPGRFSGRQFSNSRSEMNVSTLELGDSALYLCASQMNRADNEQFFGPGTRLTVL.

The chain has TRBV6-5 and TRBJ1-2; 7 bases map to TRBD1. CDR1 MNHEY and CDR2 SVGAGI come from the germline V gene. CDR3 size: 15 residues. J gave up 4 bases and V 4 bases, and 9 bases lay outside the gene matches. The CDR3 bases are TGTGCCAGCAGTTTTAAACGGGACAGCGGCTATGGCTACACCTTC. Amino acids: CASSFKRDSGYGYTF.

This chain connects TRBV5-1 to TRBJ1-4; 10 bases are shared with TRBD1. V lost 6 bases and J lost 9; bases outside the gene matches: 5. Germline loops: CDR1 SGHRS, CDR2 YFSETQ. The CDR3 consists of 13 residues. CDR3 sequence reads: CASKGTGEQKLFF. The CDR3 DNA follows: TGCGCCAGCAAAGGGACAGGGGAGCAAAAACTGTTTTTT.

Here the CDR3 reads CATSRDGGYEQYF. The CDR3 DNA follows: TGTGCCACCAGCAGAGACGGGGGTTACGAGCAGTACTTC. The V and J genes are TRBV15 and TRBJ2-7; D is possibly TRBD2 (6 bases). The ends were cut back, 0 bases at V and 4 bases at J, with 7 bases in the middle. This CDR3 contains 13 residues. Germline CDR1 reads LNHNV; CDR2 reads YYDKDF (reference sequence).

The chain is built from TRBV4-1 and TRBJ1-1; tentatively, D is TRBD1 (5 bases). Germline V lookup: CDR1 MGHRA, CDR2 YSYEKL. V lost 0 bases, J lost 5 bases, and 10 bases lay in between. The CDR3 totals 14 residues. The CDR3 region has the DNA TGCGCCAGCAGCCAAGAGGGGGTAGGGACTGAAGCTTTCTTT. Amino acids: CASSQEGVGTEAFF.

The chain couples TRBV29-1 to TRBJ2-3; 12 positions match TRBD2. Germline V gene lookup returns CDR1 SQVTM and CDR2 ANQGSEA. There are 15 residues in the CDR3. The junction had 6 bases not matched to a gene; V was cut back by 6 bases and J by 2 bases. The CDR3 reads CSVATSGGNTDTQYF. The CDR3 DNA sequence: TGCAGCGTGGCGACTAGCGGGGGAAACACAGATACGCAGTATTTT.